The TCR beta chain under discussion was sequenced for a study of blood T cells in healthy people across ages. Note on this clonotype: This may be a read error: a much more frequent sequence differs by one nucleotide.

Germline values: CDR1 SGHRS, CDR2 YFSETQ. V was trimmed by 4 bases and J by 4 bases, leaving 13 bases between them. The CDR3 runs to 14 residues. Sample-barcoded 5' priming and a J-beta primer mix drove a second PCR of roughly 7 to 11 cycles. A single record per CDR3 protein comes from TCRdb applying MiXCR to the 5' RACE reads. The sample contains hundreds of thousands of distinct CDR3 sequences, over 40% of which appear only once. Input material: blood. The chain couples TRBV5-1 to TRBJ2-3, with a possible D match to TRBD1 (5 bases). The sequence derives from a woman of 80 years or more in good health. The CDR3 spells CASSVVQGPDTQYF. Here the CDR3 DNA reads TGCGCCAGCAGCGTGGTGCAGGGTCCAGATACGCAGTATTTT.